The 21 T cell receptor beta chains reported below all come from one sample, sequenced in a study of T cells in Graves' hyperthyroidism and ophthalmopathy. TCR beta CDR3 region amplification was performed from RNA transcripts. The TCR CDR3 first-round RT-PCR relied on the HTBI primer set. Each CDR3 protein gets one entry after TCRdb re-called the multiplex PCR reads with MiXCR. Among 240,000 or so distinct CDR3 sequences, 16% were seen once, and the ten largest hold around 30%. The sequenced sample consisted of blood. These TCRs come from a woman aged 18 to 35 with Graves' ophthalmopathy.

This clonotype was observed many times. The CDR3 is CASGVSRGLGETQYF. Here the CDR3 DNA reads TGTGCCAGCGGGGTATCGAGGGGGCTGGGGGAGACCCAGTACTTC. The chain has TRBV11-1 and TRBJ2-5; TRBD1 matches at 7 bases. The V and J ends lost 8 bases and 5 bases, in that order; junction bases with no gene match: 14. The CDR3 has 15 amino acids. The germline CDR1 and CDR2 sequences are SGHAT and FQDESV (reference sequence).

The chain employs TRBV2 and TRBJ2-7; 12 bases line up with TRBD2. There are 14 residues in the CDR3. Germline assignment: CDR1 SNHLY and CDR2 FYNNEI. V dropped 6 bases and J dropped 3; count of bases not matched to a gene: 3. The CDR3 reads CASSWTSGVYEQYF. CDR3 sequence (DNA): TGTGCCAGCAGCTGGACTAGCGGGGTCTACGAGCAGTACTTC.

As for this clonotype: One junction end disagrees with the germline gene, perhaps due to a read error. The chain uses TRBV6-6 and TRBJ2-7, with D maybe TRBD2 (6 bases). CDR1 is MNHNY, CDR2 SVGAGI, per germline (reference sequence). The CDR3 is 15 residues long. CDR3 region: CASSYSGGLPYEQYF. The CDR3, as DNA: TGTGCCAGCAGCTACTCCGGAGGGTTGCCCTACGAGCAGTACTTC.

This clonotype was recorded a few times. This chain uses TRBV20-1 with TRBJ2-5; D gene ambiguous. There are 13 residues in the CDR3. The germline V and J ends were trimmed by 3 bases and 5 bases, with 13 bases remaining between them. Germline V gives CDR1 DFQATT, CDR2 SNEGSKA (reference sequence). CDR3 nucleotide sequence: TGCAGTGCTAGTTACCGCAGGTTCGAGACCCAGTACTTC. Protein product: CSASYRRFETQYF.

Many counts were recorded for this clonotype. The J gene is TRBJ1-2, the V gene TRBV6-1; 9 nucleotides agree with TRBD1. The germline gives CDR1 MNHNS, CDR2 SASEGT. The CDR3 sequence is 14 residues long. V lost 2 bases to trimming and J lost 4 bases; unmatched junction nucleotides: 2. Here the CDR3 reads CASSETGGFYGYTF. The DNA for the CDR3 is TGTGCCAGCAGTGAAACAGGGGGCTTCTATGGCTACACCTTC.

This clonotype was counted ten times or more. V gene TRBV5-1 combines with J gene TRBJ2-1; 10 bases map to TRBD1. The CDR3 loop spans 15 amino acids. The V and J ends lost 5 bases and 4 bases, in that order; junction bases with no gene match: 6. Germline-derived CDR1 and CDR2 are SGHRS and YFSETQ. CDR3 nucleotide sequence: TGCGCCAGCAGTTCAGGACAGGGGGGGTACAATGAGCAGTTCTTC. Its protein is CASSSGQGGYNEQFF.

Many counts were recorded for this clonotype. The J gene is TRBJ2-1, the V gene TRBV6-2 or TRBV6-3; weak D call: TRBD2 (5 bases). The CDR3 totals 14 residues. Germline CDR1 reads MNHEY; CDR2 reads SVGEGT. V lost 7 bases and J lost 8, with 18 bases in between. CDR3: CASTLAHARDEQFF. The CDR3 DNA is TGTGCCAGCACCCTAGCCCACGCTAGAGATGAGCAGTTCTTC.

This clonotype was found many times. The chain employs TRBV11-2 and TRBJ2-1; no reliable D call. The CDR3 is 13 residues long. Germline loops: CDR1 SGHAT, CDR2 FQNNGV. V lost 2 bases to trimming and J lost 7 bases, with 9 bases between them. DNA for the CDR3: TGTGCCAGCAGCTTAAAAATTCAGAATGAGCAGTTCTTC. Translated, it gives CASSLKIQNEQFF.

Ten or more counts support this clonotype. The CDR3 here is CASSLTGGTANQPQHF. CDR3 coding DNA: TGTGCCAGCAGTTTAACGGGGGGGACAGCCAATCAGCCCCAGCATTTT. The chain joins TRBV7-8 to TRBJ1-5; 7 bases align to TRBD1. Germline CDR1 is SGHVS and CDR2 is FQNEAQ. This CDR3 has 16 amino acids. The junction had 11 bases not matched to a gene; V was cut back by 6 bases and J by 3 bases.

This clonotype has a count of ten or more. V gene TRBV7-3 combines with J gene TRBJ2-7, with D possibly being TRBD2 (6 bases). Germline V gene sequence: CDR1 SGHTA, CDR2 FQGTGA. V gave up 2 bases and J gave up 8 bases, with 13 bases separating them. The CDR3 contains 13 residues. CDR3 DNA: TGTGCCAGCAGCTTAGGGGGGAGTGGCAAGCAGTACTTC. It is translated as CASSLGGSGKQYF.

At least ten counts were recorded for this clonotype. The V call is TRBV6-1, the J call TRBJ2-3, with D perhaps TRBD2 (7 bases). Germline V gene lookup returns CDR1 MNHNS and CDR2 SASEGT. V gave up 7 bases and J gave up 7 bases, with 24 bases separating them. The CDR3 contains 16 residues. In DNA, the CDR3 is TGTGCCAGCACCTTAGGGGGGGGGCTTAGTGGAAATACGCAGTATTTT. It translates to CASTLGGGLSGNTQYF.

The sample holds many counts of this clonotype. The rearrangement uses TRBV18 and TRBJ1-1; 10 nucleotides agree with TRBD1. V dropped 3 bases and J dropped 4; count of bases not matched to a gene: 8. CDR1 and CDR2 from the germline V gene are KGHSH and LQKENI. This CDR3 is 16 amino acids long. The CDR3 bases are TGTGCCAGCTCACCCGATCCGGGACAGGGGACCACTGAAGCTTTCTTT. It codes for CASSPDPGQGTTEAFF.

Ten or more counts support this clonotype. The chain links TRBV4-1 to TRBJ1-5; 9 nucleotides line up with TRBD1. Germline CDR1 MGHRA, CDR2 YSYEKL. With 3 bases clipped from V and 2 bases from J, the junction kept 11 bases outside the gene matches. The CDR3 contains 18 residues. DNA of the CDR3: TGCGCCAGCAGCCATACCGGGACAGGGAAGTTGGGCAATCAGCCCCAGCATTTT. Its protein is CASSHTGTGKLGNQPQHF.

This clonotype was seen at least ten times. CDR3 sequence (DNA): TGCAGTGCTAGACTAGCGGGAGTTACCGAGCAGTACTTC. Its protein product is CSARLAGVTEQYF. The chain uses TRBV20-1 and TRBJ2-7, with TRBD2 identical over 10 bases. This CDR3 is 13 amino acids long. Looked up from germline, CDR1 is DFQATT and CDR2 is SNEGSKA (reference sequence). The trim removed 2 bases at V and 6 bases at J, leaving 4 bases unmatched.

This clonotype was seen repeatedly, ten times or more. This sequence joins TRBV12-3 or TRBV12-4 and TRBJ2-5; perhaps TRBD1 as D (6 bases). CDR3 length equals 14 residues. Trimming took 4 bases from V and 5 from J, leaving 14 bases between them. The CDR3 DNA is TGTGCCAGCAGTTCACAGGGTCCGGGGGAGACCCAGTACTTC. This codes for CASSSQGPGETQYF.

The chain links TRBV2 to TRBJ2-5; D is possibly TRBD2 (6 bases). This CDR3 comprises 15 residues. Germline assignment: CDR1 SNHLY and CDR2 FYNNEI. With 11 bases removed from V and 1 base from J, the gap between germline ends came to 20 bases. The CDR3 coding sequence is TGTGCCCGAGCAGGAGGGACGGCCCGCCAAGAGACCCAGTACTTC. Translation gives CARAGGTARQETQYF.

This clonotype was counted a single time. Its ends do not fully match the called genes, so a read error is possible. The chain links TRBV5-5 to TRBJ1-1; D not resolved. This CDR3 has 15 amino acids. Per the germline V gene, CDR1 is SGHKS and CDR2 is YYEKEE (reference sequence). In DNA form, the CDR3 reads TGTGCCAGCAGCTTCTCCTTGACGGTGAACACTGAAGCTCTCTTT. Its translation is CASSFSLTVNTEALF.

This clonotype has at least ten counts. CDR3 sequence: CASSWLEGPYNEQFF. Written as DNA, the CDR3 is TGTGCCAGCAGTTGGCTGGAGGGCCCCTACAATGAGCAGTTCTTC. V gene TRBV6-2 or TRBV6-3 combines with J gene TRBJ2-1; perhaps TRBD2 as D (6 bases). Germline assignment: CDR1 MNHEY and CDR2 SVGEGT. The CDR3 is made up of 15 amino acids. The germline V and J ends were trimmed by 4 bases and 2 bases, with 12 bases remaining between them.

This clonotype was detected ten times or more. The chain joins TRBV6-1 to TRBJ1-2, with TRBD1 matching over 9 bases. J was trimmed by 6 bases and V by 8 bases; bases with no gene match: 10. CDR3 size: 14 residues. The germline V gene has CDR1 MNHNS and CDR2 SASEGT. The CDR3 sequence: CASDRDRAKDGYTF. CDR3 nucleotide sequence: TGTGCCAGCGACCGGGACAGGGCTAAGGATGGCTACACCTTC.

This clonotype was seen more than once but under ten times. This chain links TRBV12-3 or TRBV12-4 with TRBJ2-1; no firm D call. This CDR3 is built from 12 residues. The germline V and J ends were trimmed by 3 bases and 6 bases, with 6 bases remaining between them. The CDR3 here is CASSFIGNEQFF. The CDR3 nucleotides read TGTGCCAGCAGTTTCATTGGCAATGAGCAGTTCTTC.

This clonotype was observed many times. This sequence joins TRBV30 and TRBJ1-1; D may be TRBD1 (5 bases). From germline, CDR1 is GTSNPN and CDR2 SVGIG (reference sequence). This CDR3 is built from 14 residues. V dropped 2 bases and J dropped 1 base, with 11 bases sitting between them. CDR3 sequence: CAWSSGAQNTEAFF. In DNA, the CDR3 is TGTGCCTGGAGTAGTGGGGCTCAGAACACTGAAGCTTTCTTT.